Listed below are T cell receptor beta chains from one sample, sequenced in a study of T cell responses to AZD1222 COVID-19 vaccine. TCRdb keeps only in-frame clones here, not all; method: immunoSEQ multiplex PCR. Among 180,000 or so clones listed, approximately 95% were seen once. The sequencing used peripheral blood, collected 28 days after the second AZD1222 dose. The source is an adult who received the AZD1222 COVID-19 vaccine. CDR3s include the opening cysteine and the closing phenylalanine or tryptophan. A D gene is named only where the DNA matches it firmly. The listing skips clone size in some rows; elsewhere it reads once, few, many or a size class.

v_call	j_call	d_call	clone_size	cdr3_aa	cdr3_nt
TRBV28	TRBJ1-3	-	-	CASRTGALALTGNTIYF	TGTGCCAGCAGAACCGGGGCCCTGGCCCTAACTGGAAACACCATATATTTT
TRBV7-9	TRBJ2-3	TRBD2	-	CASSSGKRGSTDTQYF	TGTGCCAGCAGCTCAGGGAAGCGGGGGAGCACAGATACGCAGTATTTT
TRBV10-3	TRBJ1-4	-	-	CAISESLVGGSNEKLFF	TGTGCCATCAGTGAGTCCCTGGTTGGGGGCTCAAATGAAAAACTGTTTTTT
TRBV4-2	TRBJ2-5	-	-	CASSQEGQIGETQYF	TGTGCCAGCAGCCAAGAGGGTCAGATAGGAGAGACCCAGTACTTC
TRBV5-4	TRBJ2-7	-	once	CASSLQEGFREQYF	TGTGCCAGCAGCTTACAAGAAGGGTTTCGCGAGCAGTACTTC
TRBV19	TRBJ1-5	-	-	CASRTFFRGGPIQPQHF	TGTGCCAGTAGAACTTTTTTTCGGGGAGGCCCTATTCAGCCCCAGCATTTT
TRBV9	TRBJ1-3	TRBD1	-	CASSPSGGVGNTIYF	TGTGCCAGCAGCCCTTCAGGGGGGGTAGGAAACACCATATATTTT
TRBV15	TRBJ1-1	-	once	CATSSRPAMNTEAFF	TGTGCCACCAGCAGCCGCCCTGCAATGAACACTGAAGCTTTCTTT
TRBV27	TRBJ1-6	TRBD1	-	CASKTSDRGRWVSPLHF	TGTGCCAGCAAAACGTCAGACAGGGGCCGGTGGGTTTCACCCCTCCACTTT
TRBV20-1	TRBJ2-7	-	-	CSASGRGFSYEQYF	TGCAGTGCTAGTGGCAGGGGATTTTCCTACGAGCAGTACTTC
TRBV7-8	TRBJ2-7	TRBD1	-	CASSLTGGTGSYEQYF	TGTGCCAGCAGCTTAACCGGGGGGACAGGGTCCTACGAGCAGTACTTC
TRBV5-8	TRBJ1-2	-	few	CASSLAAGSGYTF	TGTGCCAGCAGCTTGGCGGCAGGGAGCGGCTACACCTTC
TRBV2	TRBJ1-1	-	once	CASSGDRTWTEAFF	TGTGCCAGCAGCGGCGACAGGACTTGGACTGAAGCTTTCTTT
TRBV28	TRBJ1-2	-	-	CASSLGVVYGYTF	TGTGCCAGCAGTTTAGGGGTGGTATATGGCTACACCTTC
TRBV9	TRBJ2-6	-	-	CASSVDVFLGSGANVLTF	TGTGCCAGCAGCGTAGACGTCTTCCTGGGCTCTGGGGCCAACGTCCTGACTTTC
TRBV9	TRBJ1-1	-	-	CASSVGLPGGTEAFF	TGTGCCAGCAGCGTAGGTCTGCCGGGCGGCACTGAAGCTTTCTTT
TRBV11-2	TRBJ1-5	-	-	CASSYSQGRNQPQHF	TGTGCCAGCAGCTATTCACAGGGCCGCAATCAGCCCCAGCATTTT
TRBV11-1	TRBJ2-7	-	-	CASSLQGHLGQYEQYF	TGTGCCAGCAGCTTACAGGGGCACCTAGGACAATACGAGCAGTACTTC
TRBV10-1	TRBJ2-5	TRBD1	-	CASSQDRQETQYF	TGCGCCAGCAGTCAGGACAGGCAAGAGACCCAGTACTTC
TRBV2	TRBJ2-5	TRBD2	-	CASDKGLAGVETQYF	TGTGCCAGCGACAAAGGACTAGCGGGGGTAGAGACCCAGTACTTC
TRBV20-1	TRBJ1-5	TRBD1	-	CSASPRGQPQHF	TGCAGTGCTAGTCCCAGGGGGCAGCCCCAGCATTTT
TRBV18	TRBJ2-1	-	-	CASSPNSGAPQVSHEQFF	TGTGCCAGCTCACCAAATTCAGGAGCACCCCAGGTTAGCCATGAGCAGTTCTTC
TRBV7-2	TRBJ1-2	-	once	CASSLAGSNYGYTF	TGTGCCAGCAGCTTAGCGGGGTCTAACTATGGCTACACCTTC
TRBV12-3/TRBV12-4	TRBJ1-1	-	-	CASSFSGNTEAFF	TGTGCCAGCAGTTTCTCGGGGAACACTGAAGCTTTCTTT
TRBV4-1	TRBJ2-5	TRBD2	-	CASSQSRLAGGHQETQYF	TGCGCCAGCAGCCAATCAAGACTAGCGGGGGGGCACCAAGAGACCCAGTACTTC
TRBV5-4	TRBJ2-7	TRBD1	-	CASSSTPDRGIYEQYF	TGTGCCAGCAGCTCAACCCCGGACAGGGGGATCTACGAGCAGTACTTC
TRBV5-8	TRBJ2-1	TRBD1	-	CASSRSYTGVSYNEQFF	TGTGCCAGCAGCCGTTCATATACAGGGGTGTCCTACAATGAGCAGTTCTTC
TRBV7-9	TRBJ2-2	TRBD2	-	CASSFFSGGSTGELFF	TGTGCCAGCAGCTTTTTTAGCGGGGGGAGCACCGGGGAGCTGTTTTTT
TRBV9	TRBJ1-5	-	-	CASSRLGASNQPQHF	TGTGCCAGCTCACGTCTGGGGGCGAGCAATCAGCCCCAGCATTTT
TRBV6-5	TRBJ1-1	-	once	CASRGSIDTEAFF	TGTGCCAGCAGGGGCTCGATCGACACTGAAGCTTTCTTT
TRBV11-3	TRBJ1-1	-	-	CASSLGPPGEAFF	TGTGCCAGCAGCCTAGGCCCTCCCGGGGAAGCTTTCTTT
TRBV5-8	TRBJ2-7	TRBD2	-	CASSLVASGGDEQYF	TGTGCCAGCAGCTTGGTGGCTAGCGGGGGGGACGAGCAGTACTTC
TRBV10-1	TRBJ2-1	-	-	CASSEPRWGWGELSYNEQFF	TGCGCCAGCAGTGAGCCCCGTTGGGGATGGGGGGAACTTTCCTACAATGAGCAGTTCTTC
TRBV10-3	TRBJ1-5	-	-	CAISDSGVGGQPQHF	TGTGCCATCAGTGATTCAGGGGTAGGTGGCCAGCCCCAGCATTTT
TRBV2	TRBJ1-2	TRBD1	-	CASRAGQGASGYTF	TGTGCCAGCAGGGCCGGACAGGGGGCCTCTGGCTACACCTTC
TRBV2	TRBJ2-5	-	-	CASSELRETQYF	TGTGCCAGCAGCGAGTTACGGGAGACCCAGTACTTC
TRBV7-3	TRBJ2-1	-	-	CASSYSSGNSYNEQFF	TGTGCCAGCAGCTATAGCTCGGGGAACTCCTACAATGAGCAGTTCTTC